This TCR beta chain was sequenced in a study of Graves' ophthalmopathy and Graves' hyperthyroidism. Findings and limits, study-wide: Most expanded thyroid clonotypes above 0.001 frequency also appeared in blood. Ophthalmopathy progression was predicted with about 67% sensitivity and around 72% specificity.

This clonotype has a count of ten or more. The target antigen is unknown. From RNA, the CDR3 regions of TCR beta chains were amplified and sequenced. The authors performed first-round RT-PCR with HTBI primers and then a second-round multiplex PCR. TCRdb fed the multiplex PCR reads into MiXCR, producing one record per CDR3 protein. The sample gives about 500,000 distinct CDR3 sequences, 39% of which show up once; 4% to 5% is in the top ten. CDR3 length: 16 residues. The V and J ends lost 2 bases and 5 bases respectively, with 18 bases between them. CDR1 is SEHNR and CDR2 is FQNEAQ in the germline V gene (reference sequence). Hyperthyroidism in these 18- to 65-year-old patients was newly diagnosed, lasting under 2 months.

The specimen was peripheral blood or thyroid tissue (not recorded which). V is TRBV7-9 and J is TRBJ1-1; a possible D gene is TRBD1 (6 bases). The TCR sequence derives from an adult man with Graves' hyperthyroidism. In DNA, the CDR3 is TGTGCCAGCAGCTTATGGGCAGGGGCGTTTGGAACTGAAGCTTTCTTT. Its protein is CASSLWAGAFGTEAFF.